This TCR beta chain was retrieved from a study of technical replicates of blood from a handful of donors. Losses at the gene ends were 5 bases for V and 7 bases for J; bases not matched to a gene: 9. This CDR3 region has 15 residues. CDR1 and CDR2 from the germline V gene are SGHAT and FQNNGV. Assay used: immunoSEQ multiplex PCR; TCRdb lists only in-frame clones, some missing. The sample lists 35,000 to 50,000 clones; 95% to 97% were seen once. V usage is TRBV11-2 and J usage is TRBJ2-1, with 9 bases identical to TRBD2. The sample was T cells isolated from PBMCs. The clonotype comes from a human donor in good health. CDR3 DNA sequence: TGTGCCAGCAGCCGCAGCCTAGCGGGAATAAATGAGCAGTTCTTC. This translates into CASSRSLAGINEQFF.